The next 30 T cell receptor beta chains were all read from a single sample in a study of blood T cell repertoires in COVID-19. Sequenced by immunoSEQ multiplex PCR; TCRdb stores in-frame clones only, minus some. The sample includes tens of thousands of clones, over 85% of them seen just once. Sequencing was done on a sample of peripheral blood. The receptors were sampled from a man older than 75 with acute or convalescent COVID-19.

This clone has just one count. The chain links TRBV6-5 to TRBJ2-7; D might be TRBD1 (5 bases). The CDR3 loop spans 13 amino acids. Germline CDR1 and CDR2: MNHEY and SVGAGI. The germline V and J ends were trimmed by 6 bases and 1 base, with 10 bases remaining between them. Here the CDR3 reads CASSQQVSYEQYF. The CDR3 nucleotides read TGTGCCAGCAGCCAACAGGTTTCCTACGAGCAGTACTTC.

A word on this clone: A junction end diverges from the germline sequence, so it may reflect a read error. V usage is TRBV10-3 and J usage is TRBJ2-7; 10 nucleotides line up with TRBD1. Germline CDR1 is ENHRY and CDR2 is SYGVKD. CDR3 length: 12 residues. CDR3 bases: TGTGCCATCAGTGAGCCGACAGGGGGCCAATCTTTC. Its protein product is CAISEPTGGQSF.

This clone occurred once. J is TRBJ1-5 and V is TRBV10-2; 7 bases are shared with TRBD1. Germline loops: CDR1 WSHSY, CDR2 SAAADI. This CDR3 has 15 residues. With 5 bases clipped from V and 4 bases from J, the junction kept 8 bases outside the gene matches. CDR3 residues: CASSPTRGRNQPQHF. The CDR3 DNA follows: TGCGCCAGCAGTCCAACAAGGGGGCGAAATCAGCCCCAGCATTTT.

This chain joins TRBV19 and TRBJ1-3; 8 nucleotides line up with TRBD1. The germline CDR1 and CDR2 sequences are LNHDA and SQIVND (reference sequence). With 5 bases clipped from V and 0 bases from J, the junction kept 6 bases outside the gene matches. The CDR3 is made up of 16 amino acids. Written as DNA, the CDR3 is TGTGCCAGTAGTCCTCGACAGGGGTACTCTGGAAACACCATATATTTT. Protein sequence: CASSPRQGYSGNTIYF.

The chain links TRBV7-9 to TRBJ2-7; 8 nucleotides match TRBD1. Germline V gene sequence: CDR1 SEHNR, CDR2 FQNEAQ (reference sequence). V trimming: 5 bases; J trimming: 2 bases; junction bases outside the gene matches: 2. The CDR3 runs to 13 residues. CDR3 loop: CASSPRGPYEQYF. The CDR3 DNA reads TGTGCCAGCAGCCCCAGGGGGCCCTACGAGCAGTACTTC.

This chain connects TRBV5-1 to TRBJ1-4, with 8 bases that match TRBD1. Germline V gene data show CDR1 as SGHRS and CDR2 as YFSETQ. J was trimmed by 4 bases and V by 4 bases; bases with no gene match: 9. The CDR3 has 16 amino acids. Here the CDR3 reads CASSPTGALLNEKLFF. In nucleotides, the CDR3 is TGCGCCAGCAGCCCGACAGGGGCCTTACTTAATGAAAAACTGTTTTTT.

V gene TRBV5-4 combines with J gene TRBJ2-2; D perhaps matches TRBD1 (7 bases). The V gene's germline CDR1 is SGHNT and CDR2 YYREEE (reference sequence). V gave up 4 bases and J gave up 4 bases, with 14 bases separating them. The CDR3 is made up of 15 amino acids. As DNA, the CDR3 is TGTGCCAGCAGCCCCAGACAGGGAGGCACCGGGGAGCTGTTTTTT. This sequence encodes CASSPRQGGTGELFF. The whole variable domain, remainder taken from reference TRBV5-4 and TRBJ2-2, is ETGVTQSPTHLIKTRGQQVTLRCSSQSGHNTVSWYQQALGQGPQFIFQYYREEENGRGNFPPRFSGLQFPNYSSELNVNALELDDSALYLCASSPRQGGTGELFFGEGSRLTVL.

This clone was counted between two and nine times. The V gene is TRBV4-2, the J gene TRBJ2-7; possible D gene TRBD1, 7 bases. V gave up 4 bases and J gave up 0 bases, with 16 bases separating them. The V gene's germline CDR1 is LGHNA and CDR2 YNFKEQ. This CDR3 comprises 16 residues. This chain's CDR3 is CASSRLPGDSSYEQYF. In DNA, the CDR3 is TGTGCCAGCAGCCGGCTGCCGGGGGACAGCTCCTACGAGCAGTACTTC.

The chain recombines TRBV7-9 with TRBJ2-7, with TRBD1 identical over 7 bases. Looked up from germline, CDR1 is SEHNR and CDR2 is FQNEAQ (reference sequence). J gave up 10 bases and V 5 bases, and 8 bases lay outside the gene matches. This CDR3 region has 12 residues. The CDR3 spells CASSTTTGEQYF. Here the CDR3 DNA reads TGTGCCAGCAGCACGACAACAGGGGAACAGTACTTC.

This sequence joins TRBV7-6 and TRBJ2-3, with TRBD2 identical over 9 bases. V gave up 0 bases and J gave up 4 bases; unmatched junction bases: 5. CDR3 length: 16 residues. Germline V gene lookup returns CDR1 SGHVS and CDR2 FNYEAQ. The DNA of the CDR3 is TGTGCCAGCAGCTTAGCGCGGGCTAGCGGGGCAGATACGCAGTATTTT. It translates to CASSLARASGADTQYF.

J is TRBJ2-1 and V is TRBV14; TRBD1 matches at 10 bases. This CDR3 has 14 amino acids. J gave up 6 bases and V 3 bases, and 2 bases lay outside the gene matches. Germline CDR1 SGHDN, CDR2 FVKESK. Here the CDR3 reads CASSHGTGVNEQFF. The CDR3 nucleotides read TGTGCCAGCAGCCACGGGACAGGGGTCAATGAGCAGTTCTTC.

The V gene is TRBV6-5, the J gene TRBJ1-6; 7 bases fit TRBD1. Germline V lookup: CDR1 MNHEY, CDR2 SVGAGI. With V trimmed by 2 bases and J by 8 bases, 6 bases remained unmatched. CDR3 size: 15 residues. The CDR3: CASSYSGRGDSPLHF. The CDR3 DNA follows: TGTGCCAGCAGTTACAGCGGCAGGGGGGATTCACCCCTCCACTTT.

This chain connects TRBV30 to TRBJ2-2, with 12 nucleotides matching TRBD1. Trimming at V came to 4 bases and at J to 7 bases, leaving 7 bases not matched to a gene. The CDR3 extends over 15 amino acids. Germline V gene sequence: CDR1 GTSNPN, CDR2 SVGIG (reference sequence). CDR3 DNA: TGTGCCTGGAATCCCGGGACAGGGGGCAGCGGGGAGCTGTTTTTT. It encodes CAWNPGTGGSGELFF.

The chain has TRBV5-1 and TRBJ2-3; D is perhaps TRBD1 (6 bases). Germline values: CDR1 SGHRS, CDR2 YFSETQ. The V end was cut by 5 bases, the J end by 2 bases, with 12 bases between. The CDR3 is 14 residues long. CDR3 DNA sequence: TGCGCCAGCAGGGCCGGGACAAACACAGATACGCAGTATTTT. Protein sequence: CASRAGTNTDTQYF.

CDR3: CATSRDRVDSFAFNEKLFF. The DNA for the CDR3 is TGTGCCACCAGCAGAGATCGGGTAGACAGTTTCGCCTTTAATGAAAAACTGTTTTTT. The chain is built from TRBV15 and TRBJ1-4; possibly TRBD1 for D (5 bases). V gave up 0 bases and J gave up 4 bases, with 21 bases separating them. This CDR3 region has 19 residues. Germline CDR1 LNHNV, CDR2 YYDKDF (reference sequence).

This chain links TRBV12-3 or TRBV12-4 with TRBJ1-4, with a tentative D call TRBD1 (6 bases). Trimming cost V 4 bases and J 6 bases, with 9 bases left between them. The CDR3 loop spans 13 amino acids. CDR3 residues: CASSSYRDEKLFF. The CDR3 coding sequence is TGTGCCAGCAGTTCCTACAGGGATGAAAAACTGTTTTTT.

The rearrangement uses TRBV3-1 (or the pseudogene TRBV3-2) and TRBJ1-6; no clear D gene. Looked up from germline, CDR1 is LGHDT and CDR2 is YNNKEL (reference sequence). The CDR3 runs 14 residues. Trimming cost V 2 bases and J 5 bases, with 7 bases left between them. Here the CDR3 DNA reads TGTGCCAGCAGCCAAAGGCAGGATAATTCACCCCTCCACTTT. As protein: CASSQRQDNSPLHF.

This sequence joins TRBV19 and TRBJ1-5, with D possibly matching TRBD1 (6 bases). The germline CDR1 and CDR2 sequences are LNHDA and SQIVND (reference sequence). V was clipped by 2 bases and J by 6 bases, with 11 bases between them. The CDR3 is 14 amino acids. CDR3: CASSIQTGIQPQHF. The DNA for the CDR3 is TGTGCCAGTAGTATACAAACAGGGATTCAGCCCCAGCATTTT.

The chain employs TRBV11-3 and TRBJ2-5; maybe TRBD2 (5 bases). The ends were cut back, 5 bases at V and 1 base at J, with 11 bases in the middle. The CDR3 sequence is 14 residues long. Germline V gives CDR1 SGHNT, CDR2 YENEEA. The CDR3 region is CASSQRSGQETQYF. The DNA of the CDR3 is TGTGCCAGCAGCCAGCGGTCCGGCCAAGAGACCCAGTACTTC. Looking up the rest from reference TRBV11-3 and TRBJ2-5 gives the full variable domain: EAGVVQSPRYKIIEKKQPVAFWCNPISGHNTLYWYLQNLGQGPELLIRYENEEAVDDSQLPKDRFSAERLKGVDSTLKIQPAELGDSAVYLCASSQRSGQETQYFGPGTRLLVL.

CDR3 residues: CASSSPTGWNTGELFF. In nucleotides, the CDR3 is TGTGCCAGCAGCTCACCGACAGGGTGGAACACCGGGGAGCTGTTTTTT. The rearrangement uses TRBV7-9 and TRBJ2-2; TRBD1 agrees at 7 bases. CDR1 and CDR2 from the germline V gene are SEHNR and FQNEAQ (reference sequence). J gave up 1 base and V 4 bases, and 6 bases lay outside the gene matches. This CDR3 has 16 residues.

The chain links TRBV11-2 to TRBJ1-1, with D possibly being TRBD1 (6 bases). Germline CDR1 reads SGHAT; CDR2 reads FQNNGV. Between the trimmed V and J ends, which lost 3 bases and 3 bases, there was a span of 14 bases. This CDR3 has 15 residues. Here the CDR3 reads CASSLGALTYTEAFF. The CDR3 DNA reads as TGTGCCAGCAGCTTGGGGGCCCTAACCTACACTGAAGCTTTCTTT.

The chain recombines TRBV28 with TRBJ1-1; TRBD1 matches 7 bases. V dropped 3 bases and J dropped 4; count of bases not matched to a gene: 11. Germline values: CDR1 MDHEN, CDR2 SYDVKM. This CDR3 region has 16 residues. The CDR3 nucleotides are TGTGCCAGCAGTTTTTCCTTGACAGGGATGGCCACTGAAGCTTTCTTT. It is translated as CASSFSLTGMATEAFF.

J is TRBJ1-1 and V is TRBV19, with D unclear. The CDR3 length is 13 residues. The V end was cut by 7 bases, the J end by 4 bases, with 13 bases between. Germline-derived CDR1 and CDR2 are LNHDA and SQIVND (reference sequence). This CDR3 is CASTLRGVTEAFF. CDR3 DNA: TGTGCCAGTACCCTTCGGGGAGTCACTGAAGCTTTCTTT. Based on the CDR3 plus reference TRBV19 and TRBJ1-1, the full variable domain is DGGITQSPKYLFRKEGQNVTLSCEQNLNHDAMYWYRQDPGQGLRLIYYSQIVNDFQKGDIAEGYSVSREKKESFPLTVTSAQKNPTAFYLCASTLRGVTEAFFGQGTRLTVV.

The rearrangement joins TRBV15 to TRBJ2-2, with 9 bases identical to TRBD2. Per germline, CDR1 LNHNV and CDR2 YYDKDF (reference sequence). V shed 0 bases, J shed 7 bases, and the junction held 6 bases outside the gene matches. The CDR3 has 16 residues. The CDR3 DNA follows: TGTGCCACCAGCAGAGATCTTTGGCGGGGGGGCGGGGAGCTGTTTTTT. This gives the protein CATSRDLWRGGGELFF.

In DNA form, the CDR3 reads TGTGCCTGGCGGGACAGTCCCAATGCCGGCTACACCTTC. It is translated as CAWRDSPNAGYTF. This chain connects TRBV30 to TRBJ1-2; TRBD1 aligns across 7 bases. CDR3 length: 13 amino acids. The V segment lost 5 bases and the J segment 8 bases; nucleotides outside the gene matches: 11. Per the germline V gene, CDR1 is GTSNPN and CDR2 is SVGIG (reference sequence). The full variable domain, completed using reference TRBV30 and TRBJ1-2, is SQTIHQWPATLVQPVGSPLSLECTVEGTSNPNLYWYRQAAGRGLQLLFYSVGIGQISSEVPQNLSASRPQDRQFILSSKKLLLSDSGFYLCAWRDSPNAGYTFGSGTRLTVV.

The chain recombines TRBV18 with TRBJ1-1; 7 positions match TRBD1. The trim removed 4 bases at V and 1 base at J, leaving 9 bases unmatched. Germline V gene lookup returns CDR1 KGHSH and CDR2 LQKENI. This CDR3 has 16 residues. The CDR3 reads CASSRTTGQKNTEAFF. The CDR3 DNA sequence: TGTGCCAGCTCACGAACAACGGGACAGAAGAACACTGAAGCTTTCTTT.

This sequence joins TRBV7-3 and TRBJ2-5, with D maybe TRBD2 (6 bases). From germline, CDR1 is SGHTA and CDR2 FQGTGA. The CDR3 totals 14 residues. Trimming shortened V by 2 bases and J by 5 bases, and 12 bases separated the two germline ends. In DNA form, the CDR3 reads TGTGCCAGCAGCTTAGGCGGGGCAGGGGAGACCCAGTACTTC. Protein sequence: CASSLGGAGETQYF. The full variable domain, completed using reference TRBV7-3 and TRBJ2-5, is GAGVSQTPSNKVTEKGKYVELRCDPISGHTALYWYRQSLGQGPEFLIYFQGTGAADDSGLPNDRFFAVRPEGSVSTLKIQRTERGDSAVYLCASSLGGAGETQYFGPGTRLLVL.

The chain is built from TRBV7-7 and TRBJ1-4; D not certain. Germline CDR1 and CDR2: SSHAT and FNYEAQ (reference sequence). V was pared by 11 bases and J by 5 bases, with 12 bases between. The CDR3 length is 12 residues. The CDR3 here is CAACGRNEKLFF. CDR3 nucleotides: TGTGCCGCTTGCGGGCGGAATGAAAAACTGTTTTTT.

This chain joins TRBV7-2 and TRBJ2-7, with D perhaps TRBD1 (6 bases). This CDR3 comprises 16 residues. V lost 1 base to trimming and J lost 4 bases, with 17 bases between them. Germline V gene sequence: CDR1 SGHTA, CDR2 FQGNSA. This CDR3 reads CASSLGASGAGYEQYF. CDR3 DNA: TGTGCCAGCAGCTTAGGAGCCTCAGGGGCGGGTTACGAGCAGTACTTC. The full variable domain, completed using reference TRBV7-2 and TRBJ2-7, is GAGVSQSPSNKVTEKGKDVELRCDPISGHTALYWYRQSLGQGLEFLIYFQGNSAPDKSGLPSDRFSAERTGGSVSTLTIQRTQQEDSAVYLCASSLGASGAGYEQYFGPGTRLTVT.

This clone has only one observation. The rearrangement joins TRBV5-1 to TRBJ1-3, with a possible D match to TRBD1 (6 bases). V lost 4 bases and J lost 2, with 10 bases in between. Germline CDR1 SGHRS, CDR2 YFSETQ. This CDR3 spans 14 amino acids. The CDR3 region has the DNA TGCGCCAGCAGCCCACAGGGTACTGGAAACACCATATATTTT. This encodes CASSPQGTGNTIYF.